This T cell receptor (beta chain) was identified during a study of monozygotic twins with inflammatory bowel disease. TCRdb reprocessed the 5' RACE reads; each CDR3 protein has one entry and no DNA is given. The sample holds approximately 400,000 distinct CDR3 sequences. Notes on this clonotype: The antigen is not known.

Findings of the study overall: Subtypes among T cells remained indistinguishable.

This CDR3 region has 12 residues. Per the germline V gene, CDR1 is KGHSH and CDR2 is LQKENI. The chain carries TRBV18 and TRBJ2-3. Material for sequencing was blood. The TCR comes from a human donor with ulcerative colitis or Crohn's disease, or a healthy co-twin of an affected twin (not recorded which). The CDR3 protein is CASRTSTDTQYF.